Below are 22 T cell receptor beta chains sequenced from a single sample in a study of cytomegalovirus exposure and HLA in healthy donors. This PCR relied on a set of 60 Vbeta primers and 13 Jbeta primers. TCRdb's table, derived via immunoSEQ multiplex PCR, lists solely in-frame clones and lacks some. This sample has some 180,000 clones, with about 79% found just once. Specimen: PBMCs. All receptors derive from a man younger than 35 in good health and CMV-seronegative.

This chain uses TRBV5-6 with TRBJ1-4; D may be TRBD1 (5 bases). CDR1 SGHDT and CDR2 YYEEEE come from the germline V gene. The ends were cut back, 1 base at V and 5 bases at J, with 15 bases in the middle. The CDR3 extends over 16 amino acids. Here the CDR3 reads CASSLWGTALNEKLFF. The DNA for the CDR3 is TGTGCCAGCAGCTTGTGGGGGACTGCATTAAATGAAAAACTGTTTTTT.

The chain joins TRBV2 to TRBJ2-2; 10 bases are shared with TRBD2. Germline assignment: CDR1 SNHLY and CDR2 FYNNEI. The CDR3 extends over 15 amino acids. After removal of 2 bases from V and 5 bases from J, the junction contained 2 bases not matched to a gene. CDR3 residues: CASSETSGATGELFF. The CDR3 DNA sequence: TGTGCCAGCAGTGAAACTAGCGGGGCGACCGGGGAGCTGTTTTTT.

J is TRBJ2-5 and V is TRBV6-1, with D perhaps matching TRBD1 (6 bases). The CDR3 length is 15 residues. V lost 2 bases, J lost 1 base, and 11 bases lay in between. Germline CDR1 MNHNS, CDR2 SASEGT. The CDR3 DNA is TGTGCCAGCAGTGAAATTAGGGGGTCCCAAGAGACCCAGTACTTC. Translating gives CASSEIRGSQETQYF.

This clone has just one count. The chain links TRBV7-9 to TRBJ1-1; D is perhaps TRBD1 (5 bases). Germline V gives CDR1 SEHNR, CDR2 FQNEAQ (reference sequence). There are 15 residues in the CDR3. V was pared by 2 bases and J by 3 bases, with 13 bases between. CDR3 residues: CASSLTTGSDTEAFF. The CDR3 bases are TGTGCCAGCAGCTTAACCACAGGTTCGGACACTGAAGCTTTCTTT.

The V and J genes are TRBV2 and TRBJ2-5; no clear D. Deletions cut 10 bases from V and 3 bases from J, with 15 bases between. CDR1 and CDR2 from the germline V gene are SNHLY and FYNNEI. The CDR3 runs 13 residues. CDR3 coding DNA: TGTGCCATCCTCTACGGAGAGAAAGAGACCCAGTACTTC. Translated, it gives CAILYGEKETQYF.

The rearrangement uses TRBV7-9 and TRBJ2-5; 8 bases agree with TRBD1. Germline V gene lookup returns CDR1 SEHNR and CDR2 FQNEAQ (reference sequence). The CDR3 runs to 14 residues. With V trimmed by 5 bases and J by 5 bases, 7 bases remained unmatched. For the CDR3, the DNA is TGTGCCAGCAGCCCTGGGACAGGCGGGGAGACCCAGTACTTC. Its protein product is CASSPGTGGETQYF.

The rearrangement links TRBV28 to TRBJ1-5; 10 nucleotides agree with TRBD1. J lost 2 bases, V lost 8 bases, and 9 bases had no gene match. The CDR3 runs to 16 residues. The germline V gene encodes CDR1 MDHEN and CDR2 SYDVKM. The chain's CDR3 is CASRDRGRGGNQPQHF. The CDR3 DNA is TGTGCCAGCCGCGACAGGGGGCGCGGAGGCAATCAGCCCCAGCATTTT.

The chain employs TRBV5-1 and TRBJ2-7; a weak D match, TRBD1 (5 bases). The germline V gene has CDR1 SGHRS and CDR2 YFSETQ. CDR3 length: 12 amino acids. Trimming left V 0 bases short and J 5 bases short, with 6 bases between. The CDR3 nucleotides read TGCGCCAGCAGCTTGGGGGGCCACGAGCAGTACTTC. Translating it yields CASSLGGHEQYF.

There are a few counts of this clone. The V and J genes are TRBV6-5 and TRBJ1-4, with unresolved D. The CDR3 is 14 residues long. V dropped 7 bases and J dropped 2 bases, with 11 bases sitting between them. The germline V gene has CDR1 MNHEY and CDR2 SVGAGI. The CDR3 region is CASTLDLTNEKLFF. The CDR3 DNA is TGTGCCAGCACTCTAGATCTGACTAATGAAAAACTGTTTTTT.

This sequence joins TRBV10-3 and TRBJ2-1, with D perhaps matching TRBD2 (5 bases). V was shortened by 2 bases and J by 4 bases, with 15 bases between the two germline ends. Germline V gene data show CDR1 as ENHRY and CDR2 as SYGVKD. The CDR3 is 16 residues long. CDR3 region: CAISEPTRGEYNEQFF. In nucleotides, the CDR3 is TGTGCCATCAGTGAGCCCACCCGGGGAGAGTACAATGAGCAGTTCTTC.

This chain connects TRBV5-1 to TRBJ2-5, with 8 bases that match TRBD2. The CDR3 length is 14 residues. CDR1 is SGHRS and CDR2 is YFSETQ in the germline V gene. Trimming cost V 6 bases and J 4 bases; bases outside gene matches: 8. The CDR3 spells CASTSSGSAETQYF. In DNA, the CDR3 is TGCGCCAGCACCTCAAGCGGGAGTGCAGAGACCCAGTACTTC.

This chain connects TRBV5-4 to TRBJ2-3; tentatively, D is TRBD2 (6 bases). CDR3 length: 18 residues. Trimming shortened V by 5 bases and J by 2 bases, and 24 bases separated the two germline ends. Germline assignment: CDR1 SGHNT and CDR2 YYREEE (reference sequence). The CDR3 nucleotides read TGTGCCAGCAGTCGCCGGCAGGGCGGTTGGAGGGTCACAGATACGCAGTATTTT. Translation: CASSRRQGGWRVTDTQYF. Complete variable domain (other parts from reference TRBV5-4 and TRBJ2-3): ETGVTQSPTHLIKTRGQQVTLRCSSQSGHNTVSWYQQALGQGPQFIFQYYREEENGRGNFPPRFSGLQFPNYSSELNVNALELDDSALYLCASSRRQGGWRVTDTQYFGPGTRLTVL.

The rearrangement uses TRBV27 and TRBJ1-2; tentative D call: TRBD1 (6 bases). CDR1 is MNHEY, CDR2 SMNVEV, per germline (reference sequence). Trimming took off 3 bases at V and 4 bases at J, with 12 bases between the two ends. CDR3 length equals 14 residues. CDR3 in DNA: TGTGCCAGCAGTTTGTCGAGGGGGGGCTATGGCTACACCTTC. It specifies CASSLSRGGYGYTF.

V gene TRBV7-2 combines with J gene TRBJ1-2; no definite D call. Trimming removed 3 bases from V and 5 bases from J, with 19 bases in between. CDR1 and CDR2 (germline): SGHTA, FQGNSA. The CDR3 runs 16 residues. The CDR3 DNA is TGTGCCAGCAGCTTTTCGCCGTCAGAGGTCGGGTATGGCTACACCTTC. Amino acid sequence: CASSFSPSEVGYGYTF.

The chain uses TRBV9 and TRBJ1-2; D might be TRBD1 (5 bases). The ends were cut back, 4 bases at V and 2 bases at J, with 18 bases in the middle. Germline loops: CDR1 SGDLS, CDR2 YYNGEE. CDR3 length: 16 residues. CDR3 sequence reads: CASSPGGGGENYGYTF. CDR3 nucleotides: TGTGCCAGCAGCCCCGGGGGGGGAGGGGAGAACTATGGCTACACCTTC. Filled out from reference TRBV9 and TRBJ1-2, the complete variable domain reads DSGVTQTPKHLITATGQRVTLRCSPRSGDLSVYWYQQSLDQGLQFLIQYYNGEERAKGNILERFSAQQFPDLHSELNLSSLELGDSALYFCASSPGGGGENYGYTFGSGTRLTVV.

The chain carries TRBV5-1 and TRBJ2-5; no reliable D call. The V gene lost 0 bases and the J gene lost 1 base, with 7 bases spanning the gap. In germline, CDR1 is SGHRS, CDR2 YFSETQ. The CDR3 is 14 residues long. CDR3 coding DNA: TGCGCCAGCAGCTTGGGGGCCCGCCAAGAGACCCAGTACTTC. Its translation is CASSLGARQETQYF.

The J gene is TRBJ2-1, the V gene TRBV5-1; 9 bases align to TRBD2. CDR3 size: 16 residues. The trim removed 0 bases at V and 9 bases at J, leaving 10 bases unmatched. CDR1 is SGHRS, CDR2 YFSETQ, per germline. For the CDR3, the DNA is TGCGCCAGCAGCTTGGCCGAAGTAGCGGGAGAGGGTGAGCAGTTCTTC. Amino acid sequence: CASSLAEVAGEGEQFF.

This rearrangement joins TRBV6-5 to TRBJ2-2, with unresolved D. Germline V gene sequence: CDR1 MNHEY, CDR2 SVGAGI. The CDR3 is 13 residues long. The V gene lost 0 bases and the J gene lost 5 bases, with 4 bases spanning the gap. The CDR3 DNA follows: TGTGCCAGCAGTTACTCTTTAACCGGGGAGCTGTTTTTT. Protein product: CASSYSLTGELFF.

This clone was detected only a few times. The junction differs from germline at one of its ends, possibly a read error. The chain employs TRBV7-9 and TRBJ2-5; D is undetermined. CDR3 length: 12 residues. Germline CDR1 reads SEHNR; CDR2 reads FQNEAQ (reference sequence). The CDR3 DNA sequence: TGTTCCAGCAGCCCAACTTTGGAGACCCAGTACTTC. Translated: CSSSPTLETQYF. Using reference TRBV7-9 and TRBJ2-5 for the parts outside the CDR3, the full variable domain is DTGVSQNPRHKITKRGQNVTFRCDPISEHNRLYWYRQTLGQGPEFLTYFQNEAQLEKSRLLSDRFSAERPKGSFSTLEIQRTEQGDSAMYLCSSSPTLETQYFGPGTRLLVL.

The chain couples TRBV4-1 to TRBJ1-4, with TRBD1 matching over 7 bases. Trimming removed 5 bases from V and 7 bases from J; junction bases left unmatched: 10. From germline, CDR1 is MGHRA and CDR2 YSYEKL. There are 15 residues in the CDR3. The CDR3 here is CASSGAGGTFEKLFF. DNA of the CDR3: TGCGCCAGCAGCGGGGCAGGGGGGACGTTTGAAAAACTGTTTTTT.

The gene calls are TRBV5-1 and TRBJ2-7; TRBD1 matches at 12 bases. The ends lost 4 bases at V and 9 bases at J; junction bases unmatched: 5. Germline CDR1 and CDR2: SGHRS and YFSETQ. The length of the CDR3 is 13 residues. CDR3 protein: CASSPGQGAVQYF. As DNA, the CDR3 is TGCGCCAGCAGCCCGGGACAGGGGGCTGTGCAGTACTTC.

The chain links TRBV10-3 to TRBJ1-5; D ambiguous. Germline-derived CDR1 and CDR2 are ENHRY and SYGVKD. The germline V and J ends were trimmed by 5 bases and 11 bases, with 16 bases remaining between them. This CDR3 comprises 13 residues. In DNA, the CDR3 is TGTGCCATCAGTAAGGACGGACTGCAAGCCCAGCATTTT. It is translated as CAISKDGLQAQHF.